This is a list of T cell receptor beta chains from one sample in a study of response to subunit inactivated influenza vaccine. Each CDR3 protein gets one entry after TCRdb re-called the RT-PCR reads with MiXCR. The sample lists about 520,000 distinct CDR3 sequences, less than 30% occurring once. The sequencing used CD4+ T cells sorted from PBMCs, collected more than 4 days after vaccination. These receptors were obtained from a man aged 50-59 years who received an inactivated influenza vaccine. Each CDR3 is given with its conserved first and last residue. Each record gives: D gene, V gene, J gene, clone size, CDR3 protein, CDR3 DNA. A D gene is named only where the DNA matches it firmly. Rows may omit the clone size; those that give it use once, few, many or a size class.

NA	TRBV6-2/TRBV6-3	TRBJ2-2	NA	CASSFHGTRNTGELFF	TGTGCCAGCAGTTTCCACGGGACTCGCAACACCGGGGAGCTGTTTTTT
TRBD2	TRBV5-1	TRBJ2-1	few	CASSLDRLAGGRDEQFF	TGCGCCAGCAGCTTGGATCGACTAGCGGGGGGCCGGGATGAGCAGTTCTTC
NA	TRBV5-1	TRBJ2-7	NA	CASSLGARAGYEQYF	TGCGCCAGCAGCTTGGGGGCCAGGGCTGGATACGAGCAGTACTTC
TRBD1	TRBV29-1	TRBJ2-1	NA	CSAKGQGYEQFF	TGCAGCGCTAAGGGACAGGGCTATGAGCAGTTCTTC
TRBD1	TRBV9	TRBJ2-5	NA	CASSAGTEETQYF	TGTGCCAGCAGCGCTGGGACAGAAGAGACCCAGTACTTC
NA	TRBV6-6	TRBJ2-5	many	CASSSGGLETQYF	TGTGCCAGCAGTTCCGGGGGGCTGGAGACCCAGTACTTC
NA	TRBV5-4	TRBJ2-1	NA	CASSLVADEQFF	TGTGCCAGCAGCTTGGTGGCGGATGAGCAGTTCTTC
TRBD1	TRBV12-3/TRBV12-4	TRBJ2-2	NA	CASSRSPGTGTGELFF	TGTGCCAGCAGCAGAAGTCCCGGGACAGGGACCGGGGAGCTGTTTTTT
TRBD1	TRBV7-2	TRBJ2-7	NA	CASSPDRVFYEQYF	TGTGCCAGCAGCCCCGACAGGGTTTTCTACGAGCAGTACTTC
NA	TRBV29-1	TRBJ1-3	few	CSAIANSGNTIYF	TGCAGCGCCATAGCAAACTCTGGAAACACCATATATTTT
NA	TRBV12-3/TRBV12-4	TRBJ1-2	many	CASSFQTLADGYTF	TGTGCCAGCAGTTTCCAGACACTGGCCGATGGCTACACCTTC
NA	TRBV29-1	TRBJ2-1	few	CSVGGLSSYNEQFF	TGCAGCGTTGGGGGACTTAGCTCCTACAATGAGCAGTTCTTC
TRBD2	TRBV12-3/TRBV12-4	TRBJ2-3	few	CASSPWGGRDTDTQYF	TGTGCCAGCAGTCCGTGGGGCGGGAGGGACACAGATACGCAGTATTTT
TRBD2	TRBV30	TRBJ2-1	few	CAWSVIRRLSSGSANEQFF	TGTGCCTGGAGTGTAATTAGGAGGCTTTCTAGCGGGAGTGCCAATGAGCAGTTCTTC
NA	TRBV12-3/TRBV12-4	TRBJ2-7	few	CASSPAGRTYEQYF	TGTGCCAGCAGTCCCGCCGGGAGAACCTACGAGCAGTACTTC
TRBD2	TRBV20-1	TRBJ2-7	NA	CSARDSGAQSYEQYF	TGCAGTGCTAGAGATAGCGGGGCCCAATCCTACGAGCAGTACTTC
NA	TRBV12-3/TRBV12-4	TRBJ1-1	many	CASSPLLNTEAFF	TGTGCCAGCAGCCCCTTACTGAACACTGAAGCTTTCTTT
TRBD1	TRBV5-1	TRBJ2-7	NA	CASSLRGQGLNEQYF	TGCGCCAGCAGCTTGAGGGGACAGGGTTTGAACGAGCAGTACTTC
TRBD1	TRBV7-9	TRBJ1-1	few	CASSRKGAGTEAFF	TGTGCCAGCAGCCGAAAGGGGGCGGGCACTGAAGCTTTCTTT
NA	TRBV20-1	TRBJ2-2	few	CSARGDVGEAWNTGELFF	TGCAGTGCTAGAGGCGATGTGGGGGAAGCGTGGAACACCGGGGAGCTGTTTTTT
NA	TRBV2	TRBJ1-1	few	CASSEYTLGSMNTEAFF	TGTGCCAGCAGTGAATACACGTTAGGCAGCATGAACACTGAAGCTTTCTTT
NA	TRBV11-2	TRBJ1-1	NA	CASRHSFRESNTEAFF	TGTGCCAGCAGACACTCCTTTAGGGAATCGAACACTGAAGCTTTCTTT
TRBD1	TRBV12-3/TRBV12-4	TRBJ2-1	NA	CASVHRTGAPRGDNEQFF	TGTGCCAGCGTCCACAGGACAGGGGCACCCCGGGGGGACAATGAGCAGTTCTTC
NA	TRBV15	TRBJ2-7	few	CATSRDTTGVYEQYF	TGTGCCACCAGCAGAGATACCACTGGGGTGTACGAGCAGTACTTC
TRBD1	TRBV20-1	TRBJ2-7	NA	CSARPDRTYYEQYF	TGCAGTGCTAGACCGGACAGGACGTACTACGAGCAGTACTTC
TRBD1	TRBV29-1	TRBJ2-7	NA	CSVADRVAYEQYF	TGCAGCGTGGCGGACAGGGTAGCCTACGAGCAGTACTTC
NA	TRBV11-1	TRBJ2-3	NA	CASSLDGTPTDTQYF	TGTGCCAGCAGCTTAGATGGGACCCCAACAGATACGCAGTATTTT
NA	TRBV7-2	TRBJ2-7	NA	CASSAVGAEQYF	TGTGCCAGCAGCGCCGTGGGAGCCGAGCAGTACTTC
NA	TRBV10-3	TRBJ2-1	few	CAISESRRDSYNEQFF	TGTGCCATCAGTGAGTCGCGGAGGGACTCTTACAATGAGCAGTTCTTC
TRBD1	TRBV7-8	TRBJ1-5	many	CASSTKPGQGLNQPQHF	TGTGCCAGCAGCACTAAACCGGGACAGGGTTTGAATCAGCCCCAGCATTTT
NA	TRBV18	TRBJ2-5	few	CASSPTRQEAQYF	TGTGCCAGCTCACCGACTAGACAGGAGGCCCAGTACTTC
NA	TRBV6-1	TRBJ1-5	NA	CASSEFSAGYQPQHF	TGTGCCAGCAGTGAATTTTCGGCAGGGTATCAGCCCCAGCATTTT
NA	TRBV5-5	TRBJ2-2	many	CASSLLVFGELFF	TGTGCCAGCAGCTTACTAGTCTTTGGGGAGCTGTTTTTT
NA	TRBV9	TRBJ1-4	few	CASSGGGGARTNEKLFF	TGTGCCAGCAGCGGCGGTGGAGGGGCGCGAACTAATGAAAAACTGTTTTTT
TRBD1	TRBV27	TRBJ2-3	few	CASRQGARTDTQYF	TGTGCCAGCAGGCAGGGGGCGCGCACAGATACGCAGTATTTT
NA	TRBV29-1	TRBJ2-5	few	CSVRANRETQYF	TGCAGCGTCCGGGCGAATAGGGAGACCCAGTACTTC